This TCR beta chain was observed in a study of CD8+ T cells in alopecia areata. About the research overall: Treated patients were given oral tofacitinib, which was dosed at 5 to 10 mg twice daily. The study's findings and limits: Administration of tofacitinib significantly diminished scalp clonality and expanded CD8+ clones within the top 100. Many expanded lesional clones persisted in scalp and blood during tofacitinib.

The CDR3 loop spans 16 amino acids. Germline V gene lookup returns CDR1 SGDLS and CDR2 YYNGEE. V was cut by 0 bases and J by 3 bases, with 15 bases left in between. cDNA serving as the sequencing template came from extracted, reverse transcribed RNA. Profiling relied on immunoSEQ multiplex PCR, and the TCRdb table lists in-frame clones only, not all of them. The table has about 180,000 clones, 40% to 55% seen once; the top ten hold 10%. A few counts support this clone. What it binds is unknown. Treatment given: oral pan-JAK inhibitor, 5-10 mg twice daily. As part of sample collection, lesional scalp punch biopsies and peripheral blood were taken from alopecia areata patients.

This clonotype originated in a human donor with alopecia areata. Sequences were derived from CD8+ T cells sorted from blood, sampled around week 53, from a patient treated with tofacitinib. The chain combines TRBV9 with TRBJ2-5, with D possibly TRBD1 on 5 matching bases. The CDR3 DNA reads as TGTGCCAGCAGCGTAGTTGGTAGGGGCTGGGAAGAGACCCAGTACTTC. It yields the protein CASSVVGRGWEETQYF.